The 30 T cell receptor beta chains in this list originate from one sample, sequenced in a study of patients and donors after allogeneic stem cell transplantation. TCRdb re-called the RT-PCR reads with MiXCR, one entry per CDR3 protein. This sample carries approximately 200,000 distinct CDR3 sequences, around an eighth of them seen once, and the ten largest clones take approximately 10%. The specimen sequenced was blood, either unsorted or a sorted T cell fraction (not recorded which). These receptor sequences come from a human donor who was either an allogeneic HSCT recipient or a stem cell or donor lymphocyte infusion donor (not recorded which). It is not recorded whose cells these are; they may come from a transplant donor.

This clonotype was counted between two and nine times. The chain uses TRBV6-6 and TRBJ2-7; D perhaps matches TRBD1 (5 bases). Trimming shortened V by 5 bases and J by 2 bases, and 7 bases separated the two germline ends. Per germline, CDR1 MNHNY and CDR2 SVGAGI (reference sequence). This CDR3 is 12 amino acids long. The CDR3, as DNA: TGTGCCAGCAGTGCAGGGACCTACGAGCAGTACTTC. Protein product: CASSAGTYEQYF.

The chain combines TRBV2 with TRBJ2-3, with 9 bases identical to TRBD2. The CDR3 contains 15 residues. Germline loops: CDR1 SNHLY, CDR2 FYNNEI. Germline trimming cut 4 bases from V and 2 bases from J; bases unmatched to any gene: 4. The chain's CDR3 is CASSAWTSDTDTQYF. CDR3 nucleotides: TGTGCCAGCAGTGCTTGGACTAGCGACACAGATACGCAGTATTTT.

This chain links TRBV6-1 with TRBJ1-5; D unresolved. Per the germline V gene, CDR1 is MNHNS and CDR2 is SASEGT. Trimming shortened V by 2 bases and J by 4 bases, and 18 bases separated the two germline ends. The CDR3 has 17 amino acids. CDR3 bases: TGTGCCAGCAGTGAATTTGCAACGACCTTAGGAAATCAGCCCCAGCATTTT. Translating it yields CASSEFATTLGNQPQHF.

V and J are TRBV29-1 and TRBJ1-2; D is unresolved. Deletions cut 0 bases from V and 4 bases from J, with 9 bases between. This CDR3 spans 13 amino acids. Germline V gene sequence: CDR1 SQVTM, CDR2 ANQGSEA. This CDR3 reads CSVEDLPGYGYTF. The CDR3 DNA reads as TGCAGCGTTGAAGATCTTCCGGGCTATGGCTACACCTTC.

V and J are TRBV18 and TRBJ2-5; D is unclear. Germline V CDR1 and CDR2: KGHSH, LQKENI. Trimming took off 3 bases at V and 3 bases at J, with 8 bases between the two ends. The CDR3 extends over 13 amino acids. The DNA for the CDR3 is TGTGCCAGCTCACCTGAACAGAAAGAGACCCAGTACTTC. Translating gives CASSPEQKETQYF.

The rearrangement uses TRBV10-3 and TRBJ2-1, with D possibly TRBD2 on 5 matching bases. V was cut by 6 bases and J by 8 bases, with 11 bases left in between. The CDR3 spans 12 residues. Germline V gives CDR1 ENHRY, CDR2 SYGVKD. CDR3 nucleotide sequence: TGTGCCATCAGCCGCCGGGGAGATGAGCAGTTCTTC. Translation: CAISRRGDEQFF.

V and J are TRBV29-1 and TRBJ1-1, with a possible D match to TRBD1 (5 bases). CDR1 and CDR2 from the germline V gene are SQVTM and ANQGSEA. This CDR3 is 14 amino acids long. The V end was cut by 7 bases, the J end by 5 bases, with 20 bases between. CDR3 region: CSARPGRGDTEAFF. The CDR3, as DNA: TGCAGCGCCCGGCCAGGGCGGGGGGATACTGAAGCTTTCTTT.

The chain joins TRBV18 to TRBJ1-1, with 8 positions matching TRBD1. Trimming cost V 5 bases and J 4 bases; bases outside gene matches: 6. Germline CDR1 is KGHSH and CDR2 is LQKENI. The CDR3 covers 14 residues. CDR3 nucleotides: TGTGCCAGCTCATCTGAGACAGGGGTCACTGAAGCTTTCTTT. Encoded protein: CASSSETGVTEAFF. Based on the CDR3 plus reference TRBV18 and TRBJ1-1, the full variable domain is NAGVMQNPRHLVRRRGQEARLRCSPMKGHSHVYWYRQLPEEGLKFMVYLQKENIIDESGMPKERFSAEFPKEGPSILRIQQVVRGDSAAYFCASSSETGVTEAFFGQGTRLTVV.

CDR3 in DNA: TGTGCCTGGAGTGTCAAGACAGGGGGGGTCAATGAGCAGTTCTTC. Translating it yields CAWSVKTGGVNEQFF. The V gene is TRBV30, the J gene TRBJ2-1, with 9 bases aligning to TRBD1. Per germline, CDR1 GTSNPN and CDR2 SVGIG (reference sequence). V gave up 0 bases and J gave up 6 bases; unmatched junction bases: 6. This CDR3 region has 15 residues.

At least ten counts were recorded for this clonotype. CDR3 in DNA: TGTGCCAGCAGCCTTACAGGGGACACTGAAGCTTTCTTT. Encoded protein: CASSLTGDTEAFF. The chain carries TRBV7-9 and TRBJ1-1, with TRBD1 matching 7 bases. Germline CDR1 and CDR2: SEHNR and FQNEAQ (reference sequence). V lost 5 bases to trimming and J lost 3 bases; unmatched junction nucleotides: 3. CDR3 length: 13 amino acids.

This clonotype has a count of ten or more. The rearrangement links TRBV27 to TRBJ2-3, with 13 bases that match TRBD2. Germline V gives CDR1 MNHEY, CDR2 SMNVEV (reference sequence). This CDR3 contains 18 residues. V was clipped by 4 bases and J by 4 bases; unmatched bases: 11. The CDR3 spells CASSYEPGLAGMADTQYF. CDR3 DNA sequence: TGTGCCAGCAGTTACGAACCGGGACTAGCGGGGATGGCAGATACGCAGTATTTT.

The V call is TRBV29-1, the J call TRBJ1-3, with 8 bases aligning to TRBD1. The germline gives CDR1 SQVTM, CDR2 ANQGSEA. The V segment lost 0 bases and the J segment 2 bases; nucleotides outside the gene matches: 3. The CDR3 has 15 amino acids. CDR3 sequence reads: CSVEEPRGPGNTIYF. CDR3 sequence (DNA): TGCAGCGTTGAAGAGCCCAGGGGGCCTGGAAACACCATATATTTT. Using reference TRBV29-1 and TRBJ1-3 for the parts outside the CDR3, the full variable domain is SAVISQKPSRDICQRGTSLTIQCQVDSQVTMMFWYRQQPGQSLTLIATANQGSEATYESGFVIDKFPISRPNLTFSTLTVSNMSPEDSSIYLCSVEEPRGPGNTIYFGEGSWLTVV.

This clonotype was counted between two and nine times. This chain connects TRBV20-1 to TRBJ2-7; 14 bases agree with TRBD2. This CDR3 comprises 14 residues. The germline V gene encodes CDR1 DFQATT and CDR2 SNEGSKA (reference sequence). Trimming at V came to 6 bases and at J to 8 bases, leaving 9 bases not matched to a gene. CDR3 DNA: TGCAGTGCCCCCCCGACTAGCGGGGGGGGCAAGCAGTACTTC. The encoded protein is CSAPPTSGGGKQYF.

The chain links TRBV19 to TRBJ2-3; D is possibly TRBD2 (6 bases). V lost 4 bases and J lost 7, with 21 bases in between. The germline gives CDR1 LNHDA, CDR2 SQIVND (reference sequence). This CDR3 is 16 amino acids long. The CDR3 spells CASSSDRDSPSNTQYF. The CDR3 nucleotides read TGTGCCAGTAGTAGCGACCGGGACTCACCTTCTAATACGCAGTATTTT.

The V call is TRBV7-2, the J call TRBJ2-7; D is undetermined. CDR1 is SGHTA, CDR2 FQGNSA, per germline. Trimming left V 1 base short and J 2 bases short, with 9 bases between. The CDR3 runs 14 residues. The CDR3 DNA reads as TGTGCCAGCAGCTTAGGGCCACAAACCTACGAGCAGTACTTC. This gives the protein CASSLGPQTYEQYF.

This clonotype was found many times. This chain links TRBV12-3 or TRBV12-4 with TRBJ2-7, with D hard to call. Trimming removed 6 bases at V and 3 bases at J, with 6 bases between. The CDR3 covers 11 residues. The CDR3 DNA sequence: TGTGCCAGCAGCCCGGTCTACGAGCAGTACTTC. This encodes CASSPVYEQYF.

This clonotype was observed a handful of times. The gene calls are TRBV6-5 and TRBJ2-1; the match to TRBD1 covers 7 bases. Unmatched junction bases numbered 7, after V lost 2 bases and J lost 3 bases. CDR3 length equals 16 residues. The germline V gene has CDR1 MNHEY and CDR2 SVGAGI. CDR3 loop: CASSYRRTGGYNEQFF. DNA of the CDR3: TGTGCCAGCAGTTACCGTCGGACAGGCGGCTACAATGAGCAGTTCTTC.

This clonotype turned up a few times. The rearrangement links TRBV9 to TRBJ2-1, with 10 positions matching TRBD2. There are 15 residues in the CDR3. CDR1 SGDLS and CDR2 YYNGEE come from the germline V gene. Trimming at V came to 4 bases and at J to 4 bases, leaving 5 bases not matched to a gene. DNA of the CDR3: TGTGCCAGCAGCCCCGGACTAGCGGATTACAATGAGCAGTTCTTC. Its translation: CASSPGLADYNEQFF.

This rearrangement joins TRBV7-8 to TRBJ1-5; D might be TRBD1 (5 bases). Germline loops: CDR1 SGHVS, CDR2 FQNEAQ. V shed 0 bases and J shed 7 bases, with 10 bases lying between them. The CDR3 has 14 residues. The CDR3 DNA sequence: TGTGCCAGCAGCTTAGCGGAGGGGAGGCAGCCCCAGCATTTT. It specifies CASSLAEGRQPQHF.

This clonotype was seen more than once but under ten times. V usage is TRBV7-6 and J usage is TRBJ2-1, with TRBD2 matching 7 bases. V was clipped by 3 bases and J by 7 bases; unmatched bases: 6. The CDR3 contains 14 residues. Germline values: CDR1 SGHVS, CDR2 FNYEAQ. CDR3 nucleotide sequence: TGTGCCAGCAGCTTTCGGACTAGAAGTAATGAGCAGTTCTTC. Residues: CASSFRTRSNEQFF.

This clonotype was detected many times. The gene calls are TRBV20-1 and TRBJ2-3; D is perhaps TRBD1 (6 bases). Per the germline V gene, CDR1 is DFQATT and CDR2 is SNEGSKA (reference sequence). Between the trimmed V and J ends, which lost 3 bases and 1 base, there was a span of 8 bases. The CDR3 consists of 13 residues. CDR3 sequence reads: CSASRTGTDTQYF. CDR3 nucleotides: TGCAGTGCTAGCAGGACAGGCACAGATACGCAGTATTTT.

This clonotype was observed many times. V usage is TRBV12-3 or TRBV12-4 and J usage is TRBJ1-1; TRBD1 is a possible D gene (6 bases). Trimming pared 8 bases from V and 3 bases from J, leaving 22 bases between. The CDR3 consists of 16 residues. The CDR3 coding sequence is TGTGCCAGCCAAGTATTTTACGGGGGCTGGGACACTGAAGCTTTCTTT. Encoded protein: CASQVFYGGWDTEAFF.

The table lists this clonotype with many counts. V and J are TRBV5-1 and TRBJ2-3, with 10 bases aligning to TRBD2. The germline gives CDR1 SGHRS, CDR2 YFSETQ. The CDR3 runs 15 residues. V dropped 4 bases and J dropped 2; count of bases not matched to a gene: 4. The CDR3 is CASSPSGGLTDTQYF. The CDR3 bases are TGCGCCAGCAGCCCTAGCGGGGGTCTCACAGATACGCAGTATTTT.

The CDR3 protein is CASSFVPAGGETQYF. DNA for the CDR3: TGTGCCAGCAGCTTCGTTCCAGCGGGAGGAGAGACCCAGTACTTC. The rearrangement joins TRBV7-8 to TRBJ2-5; TRBD2 agrees at 9 bases. The ends lost 3 bases at V and 4 bases at J; junction bases unmatched: 6. The CDR3 extends over 15 amino acids. Germline CDR1 reads SGHVS; CDR2 reads FQNEAQ.

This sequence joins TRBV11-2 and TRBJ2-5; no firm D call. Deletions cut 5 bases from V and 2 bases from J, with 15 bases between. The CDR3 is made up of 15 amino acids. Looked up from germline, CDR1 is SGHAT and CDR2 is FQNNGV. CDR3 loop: CASSRTRTPQETQYF. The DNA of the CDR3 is TGTGCCAGCAGCCGGACGCGGACCCCTCAAGAGACCCAGTACTTC.

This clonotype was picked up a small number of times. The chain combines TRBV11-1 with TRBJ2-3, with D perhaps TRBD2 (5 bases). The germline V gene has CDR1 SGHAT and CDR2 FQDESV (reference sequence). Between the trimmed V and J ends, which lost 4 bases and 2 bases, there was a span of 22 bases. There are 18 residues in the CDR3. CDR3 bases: TGTGCCAGCAGCTCAGCCGGCTGGAGGCCATTCTACACAGATACGCAGTATTTT. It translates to CASSSAGWRPFYTDTQYF.

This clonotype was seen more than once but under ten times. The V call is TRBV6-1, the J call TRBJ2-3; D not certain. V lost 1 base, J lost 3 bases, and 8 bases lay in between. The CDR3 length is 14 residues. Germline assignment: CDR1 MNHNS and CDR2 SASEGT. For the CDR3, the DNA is TGTGCCAGCAGTGAAGGGGTCGAGACAGATACGCAGTATTTT. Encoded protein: CASSEGVETDTQYF.

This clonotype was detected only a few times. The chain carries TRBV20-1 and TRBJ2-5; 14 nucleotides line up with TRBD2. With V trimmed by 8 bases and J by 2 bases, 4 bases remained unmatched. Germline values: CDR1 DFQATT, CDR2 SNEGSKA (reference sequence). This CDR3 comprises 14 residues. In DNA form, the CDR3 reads TGCAGTACCGGACTAGCGGGGGGACAAGAGACCCAGTACTTC. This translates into CSTGLAGGQETQYF.

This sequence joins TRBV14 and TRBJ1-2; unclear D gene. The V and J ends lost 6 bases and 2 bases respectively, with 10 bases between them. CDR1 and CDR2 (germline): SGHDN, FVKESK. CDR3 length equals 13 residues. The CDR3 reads CASRGGENYGYTF. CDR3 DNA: TGTGCCAGCAGGGGTGGCGAAAACTATGGCTACACCTTC.

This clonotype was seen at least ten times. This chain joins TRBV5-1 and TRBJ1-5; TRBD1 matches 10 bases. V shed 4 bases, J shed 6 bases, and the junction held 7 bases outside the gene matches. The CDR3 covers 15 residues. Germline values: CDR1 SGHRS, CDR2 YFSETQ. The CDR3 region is CASSEGTGERQPQHF. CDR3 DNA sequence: TGCGCCAGCAGCGAAGGGACAGGGGAGCGTCAGCCCCAGCATTTT.